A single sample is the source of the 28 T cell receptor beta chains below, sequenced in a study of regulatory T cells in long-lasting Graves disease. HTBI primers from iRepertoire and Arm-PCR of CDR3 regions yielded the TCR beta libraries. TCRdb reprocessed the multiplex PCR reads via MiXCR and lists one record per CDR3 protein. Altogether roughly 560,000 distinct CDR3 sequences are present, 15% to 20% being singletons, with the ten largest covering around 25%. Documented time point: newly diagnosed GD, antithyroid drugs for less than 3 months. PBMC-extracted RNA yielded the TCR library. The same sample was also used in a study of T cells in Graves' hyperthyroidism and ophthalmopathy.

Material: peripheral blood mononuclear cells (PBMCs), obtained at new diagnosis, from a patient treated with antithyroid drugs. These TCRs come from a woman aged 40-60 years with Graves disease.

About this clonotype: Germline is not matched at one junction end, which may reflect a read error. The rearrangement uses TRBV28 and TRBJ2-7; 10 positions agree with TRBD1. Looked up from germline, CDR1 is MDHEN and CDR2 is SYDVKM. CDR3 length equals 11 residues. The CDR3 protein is CASRLGGQGFF. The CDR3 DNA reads TGTGCCAGCAGACTGGGGGGACAGGGGTTCTTC.

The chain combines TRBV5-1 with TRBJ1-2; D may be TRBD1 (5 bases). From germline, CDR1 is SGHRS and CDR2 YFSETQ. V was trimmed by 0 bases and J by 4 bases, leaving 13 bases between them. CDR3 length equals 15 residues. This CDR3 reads CASSLAGGDSYGYTF. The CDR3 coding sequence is TGCGCCAGCAGCTTGGCCGGGGGGGACTCCTATGGCTACACCTTC.

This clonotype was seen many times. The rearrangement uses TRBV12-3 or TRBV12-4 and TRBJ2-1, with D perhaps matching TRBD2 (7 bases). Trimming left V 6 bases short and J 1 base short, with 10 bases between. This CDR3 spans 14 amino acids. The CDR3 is CASSKGGSYNEQFF. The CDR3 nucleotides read TGTGCCAGCAGCAAGGGGGGGTCCTACAATGAGCAGTTCTTC.

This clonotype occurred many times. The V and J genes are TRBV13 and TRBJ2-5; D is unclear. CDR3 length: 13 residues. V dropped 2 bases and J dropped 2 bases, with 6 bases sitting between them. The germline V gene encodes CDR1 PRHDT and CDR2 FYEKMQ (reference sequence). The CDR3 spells CASSLSFQETQYF. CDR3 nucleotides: TGTGCCAGCAGCTTAAGCTTTCAAGAGACCCAGTACTTC.

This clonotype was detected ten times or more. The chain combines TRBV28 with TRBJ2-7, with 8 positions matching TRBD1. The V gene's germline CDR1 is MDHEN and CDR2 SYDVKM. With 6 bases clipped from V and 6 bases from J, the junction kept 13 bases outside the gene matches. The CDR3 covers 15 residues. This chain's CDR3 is CASSPRGQGQSEQYF. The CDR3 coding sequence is TGTGCCAGCAGCCCGAGAGGACAGGGTCAGTCCGAGCAGTACTTC.

CDR3 protein: CASSLEGSANQPQHF. CDR3 nucleotides: TGCGCCAGCAGCTTGGAGGGATCGGCCAATCAGCCCCAGCATTTT. The rearrangement uses TRBV5-1 and TRBJ1-5; D gene unclear. This CDR3 spans 15 amino acids. In germline, CDR1 is SGHRS, CDR2 YFSETQ. The germline V and J ends were trimmed by 0 bases and 3 bases, with 10 bases remaining between them.

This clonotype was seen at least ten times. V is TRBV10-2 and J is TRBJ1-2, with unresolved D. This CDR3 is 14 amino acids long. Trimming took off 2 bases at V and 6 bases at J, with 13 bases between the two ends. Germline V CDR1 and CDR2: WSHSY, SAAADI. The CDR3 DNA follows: TGCGCCAGCAGTGAGACCCTGGGAAGGGATGGCTACACCTTC. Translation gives CASSETLGRDGYTF.

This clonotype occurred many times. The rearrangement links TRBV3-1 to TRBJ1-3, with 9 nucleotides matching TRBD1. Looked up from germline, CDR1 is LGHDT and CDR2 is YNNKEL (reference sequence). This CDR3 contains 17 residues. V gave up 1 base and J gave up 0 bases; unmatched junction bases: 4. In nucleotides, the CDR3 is TGTGCCAGCAGCCAAGTGGGGACAGGGAGCTCTGGAAACACCATATATTTT. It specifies CASSQVGTGSSGNTIYF.

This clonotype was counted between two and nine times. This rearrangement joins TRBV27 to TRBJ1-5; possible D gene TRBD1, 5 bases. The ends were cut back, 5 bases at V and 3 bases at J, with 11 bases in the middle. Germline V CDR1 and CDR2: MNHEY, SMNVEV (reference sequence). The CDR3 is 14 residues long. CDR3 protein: CASSTEGTNQPQHF. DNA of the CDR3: TGTGCCAGCAGTACTGAGGGGACCAATCAGCCCCAGCATTTT.

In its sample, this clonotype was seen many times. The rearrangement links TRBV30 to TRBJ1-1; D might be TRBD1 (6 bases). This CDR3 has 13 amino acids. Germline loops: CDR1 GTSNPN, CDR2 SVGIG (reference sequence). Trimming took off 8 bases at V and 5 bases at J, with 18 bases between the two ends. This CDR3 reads CATAGQGRTEAFF. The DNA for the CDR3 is TGTGCCACCGCCGGGCAGGGGAGGACTGAAGCTTTCTTT. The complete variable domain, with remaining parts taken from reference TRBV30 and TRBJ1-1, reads SQTIHQWPATLVQPVGSPLSLECTVEGTSNPNLYWYRQAAGRGLQLLFYSVGIGQISSEVPQNLSASRPQDRQFILSSKKLLLSDSGFYLCATAGQGRTEAFFGQGTRLTVV.

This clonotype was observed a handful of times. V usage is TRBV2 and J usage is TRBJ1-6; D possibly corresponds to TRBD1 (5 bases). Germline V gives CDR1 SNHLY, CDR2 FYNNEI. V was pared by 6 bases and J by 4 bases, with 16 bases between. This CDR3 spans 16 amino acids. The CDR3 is CASSLDLGGYNSPLHF. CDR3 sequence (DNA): TGTGCCAGCAGCTTAGATTTGGGGGGGTATAATTCACCCCTCCACTTT.

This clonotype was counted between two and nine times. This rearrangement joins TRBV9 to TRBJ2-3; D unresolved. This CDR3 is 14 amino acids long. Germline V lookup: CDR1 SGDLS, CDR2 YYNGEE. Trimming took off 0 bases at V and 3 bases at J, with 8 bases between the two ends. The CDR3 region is CASSVEGMTDTQYF. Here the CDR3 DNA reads TGTGCCAGCAGCGTAGAAGGGATGACAGATACGCAGTATTTT.

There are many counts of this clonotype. In DNA, the CDR3 is TGTGCCAGCAGCAGCCCTTACAATGAGCAGTTCTTC. Translation gives CASSSPYNEQFF. The chain employs TRBV7-2 and TRBJ2-1; D ambiguous. The V gene's germline CDR1 is SGHTA and CDR2 FQGNSA. The CDR3 is 12 residues long. The ends were cut back, 5 bases at V and 4 bases at J, with 6 bases in the middle.

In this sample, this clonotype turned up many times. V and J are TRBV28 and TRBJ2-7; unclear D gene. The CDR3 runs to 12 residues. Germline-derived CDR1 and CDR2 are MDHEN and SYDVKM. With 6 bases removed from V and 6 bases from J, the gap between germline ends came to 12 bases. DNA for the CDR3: TGTGCCAGCAGATCTAGAAGGGCCGAGCAGTACTTC. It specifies CASRSRRAEQYF.

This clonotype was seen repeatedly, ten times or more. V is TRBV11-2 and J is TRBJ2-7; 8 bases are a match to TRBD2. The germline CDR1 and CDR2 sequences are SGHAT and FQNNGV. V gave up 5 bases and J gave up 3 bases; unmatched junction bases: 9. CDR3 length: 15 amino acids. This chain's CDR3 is CASSRSGVLHYEQYF. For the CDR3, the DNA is TGTGCCAGCAGCCGTAGCGGGGTGTTACACTACGAGCAGTACTTC.

Here the CDR3 DNA reads TGCAGTGCTATCTCTAGCGGGGGTGCAGATACGCAGTATTTT. This sequence encodes CSAISSGGADTQYF. The gene calls are TRBV20-1 and TRBJ2-3, with 10 positions matching TRBD2. Germline V gives CDR1 DFQATT, CDR2 SNEGSKA (reference sequence). CDR3 size: 14 residues. Losses at the gene ends were 4 bases for V and 4 bases for J; bases not matched to a gene: 5.

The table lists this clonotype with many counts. CDR3 amino acids: CASSEKAGEQFF. The CDR3 DNA is TGTGCCAGCAGTGAAAAAGCGGGTGAGCAGTTCTTC. J is TRBJ2-1 and V is TRBV6-1; perhaps TRBD2 as D (6 bases). The germline V gene encodes CDR1 MNHNS and CDR2 SASEGT. This CDR3 has 12 amino acids. V lost 2 bases, J lost 9 bases, and 8 bases lay in between.

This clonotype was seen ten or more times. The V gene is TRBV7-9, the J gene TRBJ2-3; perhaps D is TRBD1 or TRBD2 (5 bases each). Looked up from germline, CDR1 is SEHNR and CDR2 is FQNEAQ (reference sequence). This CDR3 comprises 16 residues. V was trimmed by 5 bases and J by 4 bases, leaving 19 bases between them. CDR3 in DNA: TGTGCCAGCAGCATACCCCGGGACCGCAATCCAGATACGCAGTATTTT. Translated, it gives CASSIPRDRNPDTQYF.

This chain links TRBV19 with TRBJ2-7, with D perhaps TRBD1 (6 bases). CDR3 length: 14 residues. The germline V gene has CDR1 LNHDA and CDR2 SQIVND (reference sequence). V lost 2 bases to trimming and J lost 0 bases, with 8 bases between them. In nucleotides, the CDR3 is TGTGCCAGTAGTATATCGGACAGCTCCTACGAGCAGTACTTC. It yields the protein CASSISDSSYEQYF.

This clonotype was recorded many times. CDR3 loop: CASSITNYGYTF. In DNA, the CDR3 is TGTGCCAGTAGCATCACTAACTATGGCTACACCTTC. The chain joins TRBV19 to TRBJ1-2; no firm D call. V lost 6 bases and J 0 bases, leaving 5 bases between the germline ends. The germline gives CDR1 LNHDA, CDR2 SQIVND (reference sequence). The CDR3 covers 12 residues.

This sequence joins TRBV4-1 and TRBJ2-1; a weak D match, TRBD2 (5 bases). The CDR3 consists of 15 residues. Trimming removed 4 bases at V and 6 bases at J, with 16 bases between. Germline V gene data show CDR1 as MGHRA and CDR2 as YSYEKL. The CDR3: CASSPRGSALNEQFF. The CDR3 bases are TGCGCCAGCAGCCCCCGGGGAAGCGCGCTCAATGAGCAGTTCTTC.

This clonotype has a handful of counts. The CDR3 reads CSAPAVGGGNQPQHF. Written as DNA, the CDR3 is TGCAGTGCTCCCGCTGTGGGGGGGGGCAATCAGCCCCAGCATTTT. This chain uses TRBV20-1 with TRBJ1-5; tentative D call: TRBD1 (5 bases). CDR1 and CDR2 from the germline V gene are DFQATT and SNEGSKA (reference sequence). The germline V and J ends were trimmed by 5 bases and 2 bases, with 16 bases remaining between them. This CDR3 is built from 15 residues.

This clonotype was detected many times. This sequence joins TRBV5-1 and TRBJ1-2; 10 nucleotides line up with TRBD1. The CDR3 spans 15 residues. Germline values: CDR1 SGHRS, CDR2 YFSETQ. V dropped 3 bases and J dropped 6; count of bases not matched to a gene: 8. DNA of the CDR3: TGCGCCAGCAGCTGGGGGACAGGGGATATGGATGGCTACACCTTC. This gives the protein CASSWGTGDMDGYTF.

The CDR3 DNA is TGTGCCAGCAGCTTAGTGCGGGGGGGCCGGGATACGCAGTATTTT. Its translation is CASSLVRGGRDTQYF. V and J are TRBV7-9 and TRBJ2-3; 9 bases are a match to TRBD2. The CDR3 runs to 15 residues. CDR1 and CDR2 from the germline V gene are SEHNR and FQNEAQ (reference sequence). V shed 1 base, J shed 6 bases, and the junction held 5 bases outside the gene matches.

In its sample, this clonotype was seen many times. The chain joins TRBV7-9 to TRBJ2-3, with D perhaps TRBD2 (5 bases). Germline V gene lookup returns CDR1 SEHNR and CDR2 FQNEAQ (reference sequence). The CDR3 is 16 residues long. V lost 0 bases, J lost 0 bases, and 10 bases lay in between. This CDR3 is CASSLAEDLSTDTQYF. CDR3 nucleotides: TGTGCCAGCAGCTTAGCGGAGGACCTAAGCACAGATACGCAGTATTTT.

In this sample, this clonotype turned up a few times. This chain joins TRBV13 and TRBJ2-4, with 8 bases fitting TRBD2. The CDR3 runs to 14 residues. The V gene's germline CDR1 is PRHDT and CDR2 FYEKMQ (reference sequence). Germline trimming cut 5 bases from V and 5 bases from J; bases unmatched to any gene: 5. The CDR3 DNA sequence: TGTGCCAGCAGCCCTTCAGCGGGGGAAAACATTCAGTACTTC. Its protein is CASSPSAGENIQYF.

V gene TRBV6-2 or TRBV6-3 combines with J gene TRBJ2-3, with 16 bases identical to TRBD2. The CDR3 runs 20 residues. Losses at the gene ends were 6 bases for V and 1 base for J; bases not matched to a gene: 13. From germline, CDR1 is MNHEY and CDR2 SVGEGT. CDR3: CASRRPSGLAGGWGTDTQYF. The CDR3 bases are TGTGCCAGCAGACGCCCGTCGGGACTAGCGGGGGGGTGGGGCACAGATACGCAGTATTTT.

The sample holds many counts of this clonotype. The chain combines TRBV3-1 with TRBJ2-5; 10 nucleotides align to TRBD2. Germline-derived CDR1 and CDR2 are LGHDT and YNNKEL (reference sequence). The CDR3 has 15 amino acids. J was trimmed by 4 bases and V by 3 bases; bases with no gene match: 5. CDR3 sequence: CASSQGAGGRETQYF. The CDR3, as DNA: TGTGCCAGCAGCCAGGGAGCGGGGGGGAGAGAGACCCAGTACTTC.